Presented here are 20 T cell receptor beta chains from one specimen sequenced in a study of cytotoxic CD8 clonotypes in ibrutinib-treated CLL. TCRdb's table, derived via immunoSEQ multiplex PCR, lists solely in-frame clones and lacks some. The sample has around 130,000 clones; approximately 81% are singletons. This specimen was PBMCs, taken after 24 months of ibrutinib treatment. Source of these receptors: a human donor with chronic lymphocytic leukemia.

This clone has just a few counts. The chain uses TRBV2 and TRBJ1-1; possible D gene TRBD1, 5 bases. The CDR3 has 15 amino acids. The germline CDR1 and CDR2 sequences are SNHLY and FYNNEI. V gave up 6 bases and J gave up 2 bases, with 16 bases separating them. This CDR3 is CASSDRGWSNTEAFF. CDR3 nucleotides: TGTGCCAGCAGCGACAGAGGATGGAGTAACACTGAAGCTTTCTTT. The complete variable domain, with remaining parts taken from reference TRBV2 and TRBJ1-1, reads EPEVTQTPSHQVTQMGQEVILRCVPISNHLYFYWYRQILGQKVEFLVSFYNNEISEKSEIFDDQFSVERPDGSNFTLKIRSTKLEDSAMYFCASSDRGWSNTEAFFGQGTRLTVV.

This chain joins TRBV9 and TRBJ1-1, with D possibly TRBD1 on 6 matching bases. Germline CDR1 is SGDLS and CDR2 is YYNGEE. Trimming took off 1 base at V and 8 bases at J, with 12 bases between the two ends. The length of the CDR3 is 13 residues. CDR3 DNA: TGTGCCAGCAGCGTAAGCTACAGGGAGGAAGCTTTCTTT. Protein product: CASSVSYREEAFF.

The chain has TRBV7-9 and TRBJ1-1; D ambiguous. The V gene's germline CDR1 is SEHNR and CDR2 FQNEAQ (reference sequence). V was pared by 3 bases and J by 1 base, with 6 bases between. The CDR3 totals 13 residues. The CDR3 spells CASSFPGNTEAFF. CDR3 DNA: TGTGCCAGCAGCTTTCCGGGGAACACTGAAGCTTTCTTT.

The chain carries TRBV5-5 and TRBJ2-2; D ambiguous. The CDR3 has 12 residues. Germline lookup yields CDR1 SGHKS and CDR2 YYEKEE (reference sequence). With 4 bases removed from V and 4 bases from J, the gap between germline ends came to 5 bases. For the CDR3, the DNA is TGTGCCAGCAGCACCTTCACCGGGGAGCTGTTTTTT. As protein: CASSTFTGELFF. The full variable domain, in which reference TRBV5-5 and TRBJ2-2 provide the parts outside the CDR3, is DAGVTQSPTHLIKTRGQQVTLRCSPISGHKSVSWYQQVLGQGPQFIFQYYEKEERGRGNFPDRFSARQFPNYSSELNVNALLLGDSALYLCASSTFTGELFFGEGSRLTVL.

This clone was detected only once. The CDR3 reads CASSLVRGVEQYF. The CDR3 DNA is TGTGCCAGCAGCTTAGTACGAGGGGTCGAGCAGTACTTC. The V and J genes are TRBV7-8 and TRBJ2-7, with D perhaps matching TRBD1 or TRBD2 (5 bases each). The CDR3 covers 13 residues. Trimming left V 1 base short and J 6 bases short, with 10 bases between. CDR1 is SGHVS, CDR2 FQNEAQ, per germline.

The chain links TRBV6-5 to TRBJ2-1, with 9 bases fitting TRBD2. From germline, CDR1 is MNHEY and CDR2 SVGAGI. The ends lost 7 bases at V and 3 bases at J; junction bases unmatched: 7. The CDR3 length is 15 residues. The CDR3 DNA is TGTGCCAGCACGGCGACTAGCGGAGTCTACAATGAGCAGTTCTTC. This sequence encodes CASTATSGVYNEQFF.

This clone has just a few counts. V is TRBV5-6 and J is TRBJ2-5; no firm D call. CDR1 SGHDT and CDR2 YYEEEE come from the germline V gene. This CDR3 is built from 13 residues. The germline V and J ends were trimmed by 2 bases and 5 bases, with 10 bases remaining between them. The CDR3 nucleotides read TGTGCCAGCAGCTTTAATCGTGCCGAGACCCAGTACTTC. This codes for CASSFNRAETQYF.

The J gene is TRBJ2-1, the V gene TRBV11-2; 11 positions agree with TRBD1. The CDR3 is 15 residues long. V trimming: 5 bases; J trimming: 7 bases; junction bases outside the gene matches: 7. CDR1 and CDR2 from the germline V gene are SGHAT and FQNNGV. The CDR3 sequence is CASSPWTGGFNEQFF. As DNA, the CDR3 is TGTGCCAGCAGCCCCTGGACAGGGGGCTTTAATGAGCAGTTCTTC.

V gene TRBV30 combines with J gene TRBJ2-3; tentative D call: TRBD2 (7 bases). The CDR3 has 14 amino acids. Trimming shortened V by 4 bases and J by 4 bases, and 15 bases separated the two germline ends. Germline CDR1 reads GTSNPN; CDR2 reads SVGIG (reference sequence). The DNA for the CDR3 is TGTGCCTGGAACCGGGGGGCGATGGCAGATACGCAGTATTTT. It codes for CAWNRGAMADTQYF. Together with reference TRBV30 and TRBJ2-3, the CDR3 gives the full variable domain: SQTIHQWPATLVQPVGSPLSLECTVEGTSNPNLYWYRQAAGRGLQLLFYSVGIGQISSEVPQNLSASRPQDRQFILSSKKLLLSDSGFYLCAWNRGAMADTQYFGPGTRLTVL.

The gene calls are TRBV2 and TRBJ2-5; D possibly uses TRBD1 or TRBD2 (5 bases each). Germline V gives CDR1 SNHLY, CDR2 FYNNEI. This CDR3 has 16 amino acids. The V end lost 7 bases, the J end lost 4 bases, and 22 bases lay between the germline ends. Here the CDR3 DNA reads TGTGCCAGCATTGGGGGACCGGGGCAGGGTCGAGAGACCCAGTACTTC. Encoded protein: CASIGGPGQGRETQYF.

The gene calls are TRBV28 and TRBJ1-1; D is possibly TRBD1 (5 bases). Trimming stripped 3 bases from V and 1 base from J, with 9 bases between. Germline loops: CDR1 MDHEN, CDR2 SYDVKM. The CDR3 has 14 residues. The CDR3 coding sequence is TGTGCCAGCAGTTTTGCAGGGAGGAACACTGAAGCTTTCTTT. Protein: CASSFAGRNTEAFF.

This clone has only one observation. This chain links TRBV7-9 with TRBJ1-4; D not resolved. V was clipped by 5 bases and J by 10 bases, with 17 bases between them. The CDR3 has 14 amino acids. The germline CDR1 and CDR2 sequences are SEHNR and FQNEAQ (reference sequence). The CDR3 coding sequence is TGTGCCAGCAGCCGTCCGGAACAGTTAGGAAAACTGTTTTTT. It specifies CASSRPEQLGKLFF. The full variable domain, with the rest looked up from reference TRBV7-9 and TRBJ1-4, is DTGVSQNPRHKITKRGQNVTFRCDPISEHNRLYWYRQTLGQGPEFLTYFQNEAQLEKSRLLSDRFSAERPKGSFSTLEIQRTEQGDSAMYLCASSRPEQLGKLFFGSGTQLSVL.

This sequence joins TRBV10-3 and TRBJ1-2, with 8 nucleotides matching TRBD1. Trimming at V came to 11 bases and at J to 9 bases, leaving 17 bases not matched to a gene. Germline values: CDR1 ENHRY, CDR2 SYGVKD. CDR3 length equals 14 residues. CDR3 loop: CAVSSLGQGLRYTF. In DNA, the CDR3 is TGTGCCGTCTCCTCACTAGGACAGGGATTACGCTACACCTTC.

Only a few counts were recorded for this clone. V and J are TRBV10-3 and TRBJ1-5; possible D gene TRBD1, 5 bases. V was shortened by 5 bases and J by 0 bases, with 11 bases between the two germline ends. Germline CDR1 reads ENHRY; CDR2 reads SYGVKD. The length of the CDR3 is 15 residues. Written as DNA, the CDR3 is TGTGCCATCAGTAAGGACAAGTATAGCAATCAGCCCCAGCATTTT. It codes for CAISKDKYSNQPQHF.

The genes are TRBV7-9 and TRBJ1-3; 9 positions agree with TRBD1. This CDR3 spans 17 amino acids. After removal of 1 base from V and 4 bases from J, the junction contained 8 bases not matched to a gene. In germline, CDR1 is SEHNR, CDR2 FQNEAQ (reference sequence). This CDR3 reads CASSLVVGTGKGNTIYF. The CDR3, as DNA: TGTGCCAGCAGCTTAGTAGTCGGGACAGGGAAAGGAAACACCATATATTTT. Filled out from reference TRBV7-9 and TRBJ1-3, the complete variable domain reads DTGVSQNPRHKITKRGQNVTFRCDPISEHNRLYWYRQTLGQGPEFLTYFQNEAQLEKSRLLSDRFSAERPKGSFSTLEIQRTEQGDSAMYLCASSLVVGTGKGNTIYFGEGSWLTVV.

The chain uses TRBV6-6 and TRBJ1-3, with 8 nucleotides matching TRBD1. Germline assignment: CDR1 MNHNY and CDR2 SVGAGI (reference sequence). The J segment lost 2 bases and the V segment lost 8 bases, leaving 8 bases of the junction unmatched. The length of the CDR3 is 15 residues. CDR3 coding DNA: TGTGCCAGCGGGTTGACAGGGGATGCTGGAAACACCATATATTTT. Protein sequence: CASGLTGDAGNTIYF.

The chain combines TRBV19 with TRBJ2-7, with D perhaps matching TRBD1 (6 bases). This CDR3 is 15 amino acids long. Deletions cut 1 base from V and 0 bases from J, with 10 bases between. The germline CDR1 and CDR2 sequences are LNHDA and SQIVND (reference sequence). In DNA form, the CDR3 reads TGTGCCAGTAGTATAGGGGGGCTAAGCTCCTACGAGCAGTACTTC. This gives the protein CASSIGGLSSYEQYF.

V and J are TRBV10-3 and TRBJ1-5; D is undetermined. Trimming left V 4 bases short and J 4 bases short, with 14 bases between. CDR3 length: 15 amino acids. Germline values: CDR1 ENHRY, CDR2 SYGVKD. The CDR3 DNA follows: TGTGCCATCAGTGCTAGCCGGGCAGCTAATCAGCCCCAGCATTTT. Translating gives CAISASRAANQPQHF.

This chain uses TRBV4-3 with TRBJ2-7, with 10 bases aligning to TRBD2. This CDR3 spans 15 amino acids. Unmatched junction bases numbered 5, after V lost 2 bases and J lost 4 bases. Germline V gene sequence: CDR1 LGHNA, CDR2 YSLEER. The CDR3 sequence is CASSQTGLAFYEQYF. CDR3 in DNA: TGCGCCAGCAGCCAAACGGGACTAGCGTTTTACGAGCAGTACTTC.

The genes are TRBV4-1 and TRBJ2-5; weak D call: TRBD1 (8 bases). The CDR3 consists of 20 residues. V lost 1 base and J 2 bases, leaving 26 bases between the germline ends. CDR1 MGHRA and CDR2 YSYEKL come from the germline V gene. The CDR3: CASSQAPRTGTTMTQETQYF. The CDR3 DNA follows: TGCGCCAGCAGCCAAGCTCCTAGGACAGGGACTACCATGACACAAGAGACCCAGTACTTC.